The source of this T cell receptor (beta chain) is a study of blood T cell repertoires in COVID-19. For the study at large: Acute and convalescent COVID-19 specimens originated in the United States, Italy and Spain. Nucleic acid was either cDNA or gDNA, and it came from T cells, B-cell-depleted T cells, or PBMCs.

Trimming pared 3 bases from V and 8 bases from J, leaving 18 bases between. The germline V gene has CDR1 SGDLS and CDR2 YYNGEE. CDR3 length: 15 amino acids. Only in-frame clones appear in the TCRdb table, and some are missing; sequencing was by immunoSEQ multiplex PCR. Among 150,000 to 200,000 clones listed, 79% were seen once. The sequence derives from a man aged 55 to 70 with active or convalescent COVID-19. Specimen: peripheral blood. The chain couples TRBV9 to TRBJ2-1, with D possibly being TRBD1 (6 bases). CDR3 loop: CASSAQGNRDDEQFF. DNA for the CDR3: TGTGCCAGCAGCGCACAGGGAAATAGGGACGATGAGCAGTTCTTC.